This paragraph reports one T cell receptor (beta chain). The target antigen is unknown. Memory T cells were CD45RO+, naive were CD45RA+, sorted by FACS. The sample is drawn from a study of regulatory dendritic cells for organ transplantation. Data came from immunoSEQ multiplex PCR; TCRdb stores just in-frame clones and leaves some out. The data show approximately 28,000 clones, roughly 85% seen once. Study findings and constraints: Of resting T cell subsets, memory CD8+ had the most alloreactive clonotypes. Naive T cells showed high diversity, memory cells less, memory CD8+ least.

Input material: naive CD8+ T cells from blood. Subset of the sample: CD45RA+ naive T cells. This TCR derives from a human donor in good health.

The CDR3 region has the DNA TGTGCCAGCAGCCAAGACAGGGGGGAAAACCAGCCCCAGCATTTT. It is translated as CASSQDRGENQPQHF. V is TRBV4-2 and J is TRBJ1-5; 7 bases fit TRBD1. This CDR3 contains 15 residues. The germline gives CDR1 LGHNA, CDR2 YNFKEQ. V was pared by 0 bases and J by 7 bases, with 6 bases of the junction left unmatched.